What follows are 27 T cell receptor beta chains derived from one specimen sequenced in a study of blood T cell repertoires in COVID-19. Profiled with immunoSEQ multiplex PCR; TCRdb holds only in-frame clones, not every one. The table has more than 50,000 clones, 82% seen once; the top ten hold roughly 13%. Sequencing was done on a sample of peripheral blood. The receptors were sampled from a human donor in a cohort sampled during active COVID-19.

This sequence joins TRBV5-1 and TRBJ2-7; no clear D gene. With 3 bases removed from V and 3 bases from J, the gap between germline ends came to 10 bases. Germline CDR1 reads SGHRS; CDR2 reads YFSETQ. The CDR3 runs to 13 residues. CDR3 sequence reads: CASSSKTGYEQYF. CDR3 sequence (DNA): TGCGCCAGCAGCTCCAAAACCGGCTACGAGCAGTACTTC.

This sequence joins TRBV7-9 and TRBJ2-7; 8 nucleotides match TRBD1. Germline CDR1 and CDR2: SEHNR and FQNEAQ (reference sequence). This CDR3 is built from 13 residues. After removal of 5 bases from V and 3 bases from J, the junction contained 3 bases not matched to a gene. The CDR3: CASSRGQGYEQYV. The CDR3 DNA follows: TGTGCCAGCAGCCGAGGACAGGGCTACGAGCAGTACGTC.

By proportion, this clone is medium-sized. The chain uses TRBV2 and TRBJ1-4; D is unresolved. This CDR3 is built from 15 residues. Germline-derived CDR1 and CDR2 are SNHLY and FYNNEI. Trimming removed 6 bases at V and 2 bases at J, with 13 bases between. The DNA for the CDR3 is TGTGCCAGCAGGGCGGGAGGGTATACTAATGAAAAACTGTTTTTT. Translating gives CASRAGGYTNEKLFF.

The chain combines TRBV5-1 with TRBJ2-5, with TRBD2 matching over 8 bases. The germline V gene has CDR1 SGHRS and CDR2 YFSETQ. Unmatched junction bases numbered 5, after V lost 2 bases and J lost 5 bases. This CDR3 has 14 residues. The CDR3 here is CASSFGGGRETQYF. Here the CDR3 DNA reads TGCGCCAGCAGCTTCGGGGGGGGCCGGGAGACCCAGTACTTC. The full variable domain, completed using reference TRBV5-1 and TRBJ2-5, is KAGVTQTPRYLIKTRGQQVTLSCSPISGHRSVSWYQQTPGQGLQFLFEYFSETQRNKGNFPGRFSGRQFSNSRSEMNVSTLELGDSALYLCASSFGGGRETQYFGPGTRLLVL.

The CDR3 loop reads CASSQAGSSPLHF. CDR3 DNA sequence: TGTGCCAGCAGCCAAGCCGGTTCTTCACCCCTCCACTTT. The chain carries TRBV7-2 and TRBJ1-6, with no clear D. Germline V lookup: CDR1 SGHTA, CDR2 FQGNSA. Trimming took off 5 bases at V and 9 bases at J, with 11 bases between the two ends. The CDR3 length is 13 residues.

The chain employs TRBV4-1 and TRBJ2-3, with 8 bases aligning to TRBD1. CDR1 and CDR2 from the germline V gene are MGHRA and YSYEKL. V was clipped by 1 base and J by 2 bases; unmatched bases: 2. The CDR3 has 15 residues. The DNA for the CDR3 is TGCGCCAGCAGCCAAGGACAGGGGAACACAGATACGCAGTATTTT. Translation gives CASSQGQGNTDTQYF.

This chain uses TRBV2 with TRBJ1-1; D gene uncertain. Trimming removed 10 bases from V and 7 bases from J, with 13 bases in between. Per germline, CDR1 SNHLY and CDR2 FYNNEI. The CDR3 spans 11 residues. Here the CDR3 reads CATTGEGEAFF. The CDR3 nucleotides read TGTGCCACCACTGGAGAGGGTGAAGCTTTCTTT.

The chain carries TRBV9 and TRBJ2-6; the D is unclear. The V end lost 0 bases, the J end lost 4 bases, and 11 bases lay between the germline ends. Germline CDR1 and CDR2: SGDLS and YYNGEE. The CDR3 totals 16 residues. The CDR3 spells CASSVGLEAGANVLTF. DNA of the CDR3: TGTGCCAGCAGCGTAGGCCTCGAAGCCGGGGCCAACGTCCTGACTTTC.

This clone was picked up a small number of times. The chain recombines TRBV19 with TRBJ1-5, with 9 bases lining up with TRBD1. In germline, CDR1 is LNHDA, CDR2 SQIVND (reference sequence). V lost 3 bases, J lost 11 bases, and 11 bases stayed unmatched. The CDR3 runs 15 residues. Here the CDR3 DNA reads TGTGCCAGTAGTATTGGGGGACAGGGCCGAACGGCCCAGCATTTT. Its translation is CASSIGGQGRTAQHF.

The sample holds many counts of this clone. The chain joins TRBV7-9 to TRBJ1-5; weak D call: TRBD1 (6 bases). V was clipped by 2 bases and J by 2 bases, with 10 bases between them. Looked up from germline, CDR1 is SEHNR and CDR2 is FQNEAQ (reference sequence). CDR3 size: 15 residues. CDR3 amino acids: CASSLSGAGNQPQHF. DNA for the CDR3: TGTGCCAGCAGCTTATCAGGGGCCGGCAATCAGCCCCAGCATTTT.

The chain is built from TRBV5-1 and TRBJ2-7, with 10 bases that match TRBD2. CDR1 SGHRS and CDR2 YFSETQ come from the germline V gene. Germline trimming cut 7 bases from V and 7 bases from J; bases unmatched to any gene: 14. This CDR3 comprises 15 residues. The CDR3: CASASGGAVLGEQYF. The CDR3, as DNA: TGCGCCAGCGCAAGCGGGGGGGCCGTTTTGGGTGAGCAGTACTTC.

This clone appeared a few times. The chain couples TRBV5-1 to TRBJ1-1; D is uncertain. Germline values: CDR1 SGHRS, CDR2 YFSETQ. The CDR3 runs to 16 residues. Trimming took off 1 base at V and 1 base at J, with 14 bases between the two ends. As DNA, the CDR3 is TGCGCCAGCAGCTTGATGAGGGAAGGAGGGAACACTGAAGCTTTCTTT. It specifies CASSLMREGGNTEAFF.

The V call is TRBV6-1, the J call TRBJ2-3; D call uncertain. The CDR3 is made up of 11 amino acids. V lost 3 bases and J lost 8, with 6 bases in between. Germline CDR1 and CDR2: MNHNS and SASEGT. CDR3 in DNA: TGTGCCAGCAGTGACACGCGTACGCAGTATTTT. It translates to CASSDTRTQYF.

The chain's CDR3 is CASTNGQNYGYTF. Written as DNA, the CDR3 is TGTGCCAGCACCAACGGACAGAACTATGGCTACACCTTC. V is TRBV28 and J is TRBJ1-2; TRBD1 is a possible D gene (6 bases). Trimming stripped 7 bases from V and 2 bases from J, with 11 bases between. The germline V gene encodes CDR1 MDHEN and CDR2 SYDVKM. CDR3 length equals 13 residues.

The V call is TRBV7-2, the J call TRBJ2-2; TRBD2 is a possible D gene (6 bases). Germline lookup yields CDR1 SGHTA and CDR2 FQGNSA. This CDR3 has 14 amino acids. V shed 5 bases and J shed 9 bases, with 16 bases lying between them. In DNA form, the CDR3 reads TGTGCCAGCAGCACTGGGGCGGGAAGGCGGGAGCTGTTTTTT. Its protein product is CASSTGAGRRELFF.

The chain links TRBV24-1 to TRBJ2-3; 8 bases line up with TRBD1. V lost 10 bases and J lost 5; bases outside the gene matches: 7. This CDR3 is 13 amino acids long. In germline, CDR1 is KGHDR, CDR2 SFDVKD. The CDR3 protein is CATGQGAVDTQYF. CDR3 coding DNA: TGTGCCACGGGCCAGGGGGCTGTAGATACGCAGTATTTT.

V and J are TRBV19 and TRBJ1-2; TRBD1 matches at 10 bases. With 10 bases clipped from V and 5 bases from J, the junction kept 10 bases outside the gene matches. Germline V gene data show CDR1 as LNHDA and CDR2 as SQIVND (reference sequence). This CDR3 has 14 amino acids. CDR3 residues: CAILAGTGVYGYTF. CDR3 bases: TGTGCCATCCTCGCCGGGACAGGGGTTTATGGCTACACCTTC.

This clone was counted a few times. The chain has TRBV5-4 and TRBJ1-3, with D perhaps TRBD1 (5 bases). The CDR3 covers 13 residues. Germline V lookup: CDR1 SGHNT, CDR2 YYREEE (reference sequence). V lost 4 bases to trimming and J lost 4 bases, with 9 bases between them. CDR3 amino acids: CASSRGSGNTIYF. The CDR3 nucleotides are TGTGCCAGCAGCAGGGGATCAGGAAACACCATATATTTT.

CDR3 loop: CASSPSYATNEKLFF. CDR3 bases: TGTGCCAGCTCACCCAGTTACGCAACTAATGAAAAACTGTTTTTT. The V and J genes are TRBV18 and TRBJ1-4; D unresolved. Trimming shortened V by 3 bases and J by 0 bases, and 8 bases separated the two germline ends. The CDR3 runs to 15 residues. Germline V gene lookup returns CDR1 KGHSH and CDR2 LQKENI. The complete variable domain, with remaining parts taken from reference TRBV18 and TRBJ1-4, reads NAGVMQNPRHLVRRRGQEARLRCSPMKGHSHVYWYRQLPEEGLKFMVYLQKENIIDESGMPKERFSAEFPKEGPSILRIQQVVRGDSAAYFCASSPSYATNEKLFFGSGTQLSVL.

This clone appeared once. The rearrangement joins TRBV3-1 (or the pseudogene TRBV3-2) to TRBJ2-7; D perhaps matches TRBD1 (6 bases). The CDR3 spans 15 residues. Germline V gene sequence: CDR1 LGHDT, CDR2 YNNKEL (reference sequence). With 0 bases removed from V and 3 bases from J, the gap between germline ends came to 12 bases. CDR3 loop: CASSQEVGTNYEQYF. CDR3 DNA: TGTGCCAGCAGCCAAGAAGTTGGGACAAACTACGAGCAGTACTTC.

V usage is TRBV1 and J usage is TRBJ2-5; the tabulated D call, TRBD2, remains unverified against the DNA. TRBV1 is annotated as a pseudogene. This CDR3 is 18 amino acids long. CDR3 DNA sequence: TGCACCAGCAGCCAAGATCTCGCTAGCGGGGGGTATGGAGAGACCCAGTACTTC. Its protein is CTSSQDLASGGYGETQYF.

This sequence joins TRBV7-9 and TRBJ2-7; 7 nucleotides line up with TRBD1. Per germline, CDR1 SEHNR and CDR2 FQNEAQ (reference sequence). The ends lost 3 bases at V and 7 bases at J; junction bases unmatched: 6. There are 13 residues in the CDR3. The CDR3 DNA reads as TGTGCCAGCAGCTTGGCAGGGGGAAGAGAGCAGTACTTC. It is translated as CASSLAGGREQYF.

This chain uses TRBV19 with TRBJ2-2, with D tentatively TRBD1 (7 bases). Germline V gene lookup returns CDR1 LNHDA and CDR2 SQIVND (reference sequence). There are 15 residues in the CDR3. Deletions cut 5 bases from V and 4 bases from J, with 14 bases between. The CDR3 nucleotides are TGTGCCAGTAGTCCAAACAGGGGACTCACCGGGGAGCTGTTTTTT. Encoded protein: CASSPNRGLTGELFF.

This sequence joins TRBV10-3 and TRBJ1-1; D is uncertain. The CDR3 totals 18 residues. In germline, CDR1 is ENHRY, CDR2 SYGVKD. V lost 6 bases and J 5 bases, leaving 28 bases between the germline ends. The CDR3 DNA reads TGTGCCATCAGACGAGTCGGGCAGGACTTAGTTTCGGCGACTGAAGCTTTCTTT. It encodes CAIRRVGQDLVSATEAFF.

This clone has a single count. V is TRBV5-1 and J is TRBJ2-6; possible D gene TRBD1, 5 bases. The ends were cut back, 4 bases at V and 0 bases at J, with 20 bases in the middle. This CDR3 has 19 amino acids. Germline CDR1 is SGHRS and CDR2 is YFSETQ. CDR3 sequence reads: CASSAFRGSQSSGANVLTF. CDR3 coding DNA: TGCGCCAGCAGCGCGTTTAGGGGCTCCCAGAGCTCTGGGGCCAACGTCCTGACTTTC.

In nucleotides, the CDR3 is TGTGCCAGCAGCGCCCTTAGCGGGGGGGCTAACACCGGGGAGCTGTTTTTT. Protein sequence: CASSALSGGANTGELFF. The genes are TRBV9 and TRBJ2-2; 11 nucleotides match TRBD2. Per the germline V gene, CDR1 is SGDLS and CDR2 is YYNGEE. V gave up 3 bases and J gave up 2 bases; unmatched junction bases: 6. This CDR3 comprises 17 residues. The full variable domain, in which reference TRBV9 and TRBJ2-2 provide the parts outside the CDR3, is DSGVTQTPKHLITATGQRVTLRCSPRSGDLSVYWYQQSLDQGLQFLIQYYNGEERAKGNILERFSAQQFPDLHSELNLSSLELGDSALYFCASSALSGGANTGELFFGEGSRLTVL.

The chain links TRBV5-6 to TRBJ2-1; D may be TRBD1 (6 bases). This CDR3 has 15 amino acids. Germline V gene data show CDR1 as SGHDT and CDR2 as YYEEEE. The V end lost 4 bases, the J end lost 12 bases, and 23 bases lay between the germline ends. The CDR3 loop reads CASSQGLAGVTTQFF. The CDR3, as DNA: TGTGCCAGCAGCCAAGGGCTAGCAGGGGTCACGACGCAGTTCTTC.